The source of this TCR beta chain is a study of early T cells in non-severe SARS-CoV-2 infection. The CDR3 is 13 amino acids. In germline, CDR1 is SGHTA, CDR2 FQGNSA. cDNA molecules, individually, were tagged with unique molecular identifiers. TCRdb reanalysed the 5' RACE reads using MiXCR and keeps one entry per CDR3 protein. The data hold 35,000 to 45,000 distinct CDR3 sequences, with 6% to 8% observed a single time. The sample holds many counts of this clonotype. The junction does not match germline at one end; this may be a read error. The chain is built from TRBV7-2 and TRBJ2-7; TRBD1 is a possible D gene (6 bases). The sequencing here drew on whole blood, taken at baseline. The sequence derives from an adult who was a healthcare worker with PCR-confirmed SARS-CoV-2 infection or an uninfected control (not recorded which). CDR3 amino acids: CASSLMLRDTSDF. DNA of the CDR3: TGTGCCAGCAGCTTAATGTTACGGGACACTTCCGACTTC.